These T cell receptor beta chains were read from a single sample in a study of CD8+CD57+ T cells in acquired aplastic anemia. MiXCR, run by TCRdb on the reads, gives a single entry per CDR3 protein. Of about 190,000 distinct CDR3 sequences in the sample, roughly half were seen once. The specimen was sorted CD4+, CD8+, or CD8+CD57+ T cells (not recorded which) from PBMCs. Every receptor here comes from a human donor in good health, serving as a control. The CDR3 runs from the conserved cysteine through the conserved F or W. Each record gives: V gene, clone size, D gene, J gene, CDR3 DNA, CDR3 protein. D genes are given only for firm matches. Rows may omit the clone size; those that give it use once, few, many or a size class.

v_gene: TRBV7-2; abundance: -; d_gene: -; j_gene: TRBJ2-1; CDR3nt: TGTGCCAGCAGCTTAGTGAGAGGGAGCCCCTACAATGAGCAGTTCTTC; CDR3aa: CASSLVRGSPYNEQFF
v_gene: TRBV24-1; abundance: -; d_gene: -; j_gene: TRBJ2-5; CDR3nt: TGTGCCACCAGTGACCCAGTAAGTCGGGAGACCCAGTACTTC; CDR3aa: CATSDPVSRETQYF
v_gene: TRBV5-1; abundance: -; d_gene: TRBD1; j_gene: TRBJ1-2; CDR3nt: TGCGCCAGCAGCTCCCTGACAGGGGGCGAGAGCTACACCTTC; CDR3aa: CASSSLTGGESYTF
v_gene: TRBV20-1; abundance: -; d_gene: -; j_gene: TRBJ1-4; CDR3nt: TGTAGTGCTAAGGGGTTGGACAACCAAAATGAAAAACTGTTTTTT; CDR3aa: CSAKGLDNQNEKLFF
v_gene: TRBV2; abundance: -; d_gene: -; j_gene: TRBJ1-1; CDR3nt: TGTGCCAGCCTCCCCGTCCATCGTAGGAACACTGAAGCTTTCTTT; CDR3aa: CASLPVHRRNTEAFF
v_gene: TRBV20-1; abundance: -; d_gene: TRBD2; j_gene: TRBJ2-3; CDR3nt: TGCAGTGCTAGCCGGCTAGCGGAAACAGATACGCAGTATTTT; CDR3aa: CSASRLAETDTQYF
v_gene: TRBV2; abundance: few; d_gene: -; j_gene: TRBJ1-6; CDR3nt: TGTGCCAGCAGGGACATGGGGACGTTCTATTCACCCCTCCACTTT; CDR3aa: CASRDMGTFYSPLHF
v_gene: TRBV7-8; abundance: few; d_gene: -; j_gene: TRBJ1-3; CDR3nt: TGTGCCAGCAGCTTAGGCCGGCATGGAAACACCATATATTTT; CDR3aa: CASSLGRHGNTIYF
v_gene: TRBV28; abundance: many; d_gene: -; j_gene: TRBJ2-7; CDR3nt: TGTGCCAGCAGTGAGGACGGAAACTACGAGCAGTACTTC; CDR3aa: CASSEDGNYEQYF
v_gene: TRBV11-2; abundance: -; d_gene: -; j_gene: TRBJ2-7; CDR3nt: TGTGCCAGCAGCCCTCCTGGCGGCCCCTGGTACTTC; CDR3aa: CASSPPGGPWYF
v_gene: TRBV10-3; abundance: -; d_gene: -; j_gene: TRBJ1-4; CDR3nt: TGTGCCATCAGTGAGGACGACGGGTTTCCGTTTTTT; CDR3aa: CAISEDDGFPFF
v_gene: TRBV20-1; abundance: few; d_gene: TRBD1; j_gene: TRBJ1-1; CDR3nt: TGCAGTGCTCGTACAGGGGAAACACTCTACACTGAAGCTTTCTTT; CDR3aa: CSARTGETLYTEAFF